The 21 T cell receptor beta chains below come from one sample, sequenced in a study of OX40 agonist ivuxolimab in advanced cancers. The assay was immunoSEQ multiplex PCR, and TCRdb's table has in-frame clones only and misses some. Here the sample spans 75,000 to 100,000 clones, around 91% being singletons. The input for sequencing was CD4+ or CD8+ T cells sorted from blood, taken in a trial of the OX40 agonist ivuxolimab. The receptors were gathered from an adult with an advanced solid tumor such as melanoma, head and neck, liver or kidney cancer.

V and J are TRBV23-1 and TRBJ2-7; unclear D gene. TRBV23-1 is known as an ORF, though its function is uncertain. This CDR3 is built from 18 residues. Between the trimmed V and J ends, which lost 1 base and 3 bases, there was a span of 22 bases. CDR3 bases: TGCGCCAGCAGTCAATTGCCAACGGCCTTTCAAGGCCTCTACGAGCAGTACTTC. This translates into CASSQLPTAFQGLYEQYF.

The V gene is TRBV28, the J gene TRBJ2-7; the D gene could be TRBD1 or TRBD2 (5 bases each). The CDR3 runs 12 residues. Germline V gene sequence: CDR1 MDHEN, CDR2 SYDVKM. The V end lost 5 bases, the J end lost 3 bases, and 8 bases lay between the germline ends. The CDR3: CASSQRGYEQYF. Written as DNA, the CDR3 is TGTGCCAGCAGTCAGAGGGGCTACGAGCAGTACTTC. Drawing the rest from reference TRBV28 and TRBJ2-7, the complete variable domain is DVKVTQSSRYLVKRTGEKVFLECVQDMDHENMFWYRQDPGLGLRLIYFSYDVKMKEKGDIPEGYSVSREKKERFSLILESASTNQTSMYLCASSQRGYEQYFGPGTRLTVT.

This clone has a single count. This sequence joins TRBV7-3 and TRBJ2-1, with 14 bases aligning to TRBD2. Germline lookup yields CDR1 SGHTA and CDR2 FQGTGA. With 5 bases clipped from V and 7 bases from J, the junction kept 13 bases outside the gene matches. The CDR3 is made up of 18 amino acids. CDR3 bases: TGTGCCAGCAGCCCTCCTCAGGGACTAGCGGGAGCCCCTAATGAGCAGTTCTTC. Translating gives CASSPPQGLAGAPNEQFF.

The rearrangement links TRBV5-5 to TRBJ2-7, with D perhaps matching TRBD1 (5 bases). Trimming pared 2 bases from V and 6 bases from J, leaving 15 bases between. The CDR3 is 14 amino acids. CDR1 and CDR2 from the germline V gene are SGHKS and YYEKEE (reference sequence). CDR3 amino acids: CASSLTSQGSEQYF. The CDR3 DNA reads as TGTGCCAGCAGCTTAACTTCGCAGGGTTCCGAGCAGTACTTC.

V is TRBV28 and J is TRBJ1-2, with D hard to call. The CDR3 runs 16 residues. The ends were cut back, 1 base at V and 4 bases at J, with 16 bases in the middle. In germline, CDR1 is MDHEN, CDR2 SYDVKM. The CDR3 DNA follows: TGTGCCAGCAGTTTATCCCCCTCCGGCAGTTTCTATGGCTACACCTTC. Protein: CASSLSPSGSFYGYTF.

The rearrangement links TRBV5-1 to TRBJ2-5; the match to TRBD2 covers 9 bases. Germline trimming cut 0 bases from V and 4 bases from J; bases unmatched to any gene: 4. The CDR3 is 15 amino acids. Germline CDR1 is SGHRS and CDR2 is YFSETQ. The CDR3 spells CASSLGLAGRETQYF. CDR3 coding DNA: TGCGCCAGCAGCTTGGGTCTAGCGGGAAGAGAGACCCAGTACTTC.

In its sample, this clone was seen once. The V call is TRBV5-6, the J call TRBJ2-6, with a weak D call TRBD2 (6 bases). Deletions cut 0 bases from V and 2 bases from J, with 9 bases between. CDR3 length: 16 amino acids. CDR1 SGHDT and CDR2 YYEEEE come from the germline V gene. CDR3 protein: CASSLEGTPGANVLTF. CDR3 coding DNA: TGTGCCAGCAGCTTGGAAGGGACTCCTGGGGCCAACGTCCTGACTTTC.

This chain joins TRBV19 and TRBJ2-5; TRBD2 matches at 8 bases. The J call is uncertain, as TRBJ2-7 better fits the DNA end. Germline CDR1 and CDR2: LNHDA and SQIVND (reference sequence). The CDR3 sequence is 11 residues long. CDR3 region: CATPGGAEQYF. The CDR3 DNA reads TGTGCCACTCCGGGGGGGGCCGAGCAGTACTTC.

The chain has TRBV10-3 and TRBJ1-2; D not resolved. The CDR3 extends over 15 amino acids. CDR1 is ENHRY and CDR2 is SYGVKD in the germline V gene. V was cut by 2 bases and J by 3 bases, with 13 bases left in between. The CDR3 loop reads CAISEGQQGYYGYTF. The CDR3 DNA is TGTGCCATCAGTGAGGGGCAGCAAGGATACTATGGCTACACCTTC.

The V and J genes are TRBV6-5 and TRBJ2-5; possibly TRBD2 for D (6 bases). V was clipped by 1 base and J by 7 bases, with 13 bases between them. The germline gives CDR1 MNHEY, CDR2 SVGAGI. The CDR3 is made up of 14 amino acids. The CDR3 DNA sequence: TGTGCCAGCAGTTACTGGGAGGACCCAGGGACCCAGTACTTC. Its translation is CASSYWEDPGTQYF.

CDR3 coding DNA: TGTGCCTGGAGAAGGACTAGCGGGAGCTCCGGGGAGCTGTTTTTT. Protein product: CAWRRTSGSSGELFF. This chain joins TRBV30 and TRBJ2-2; TRBD2 aligns across 13 bases. Germline V gives CDR1 GTSNPN, CDR2 SVGIG (reference sequence). This CDR3 contains 15 residues. The junction had 4 bases not matched to a gene; V was cut back by 3 bases and J by 6 bases.

Notes on this clone: Germline and junction disagree at one end, which may indicate a read error. The same CDR3 also results from other DNA sequences found in this sample. CDR3 DNA sequence: TGCGCCTGGAAAACCGTCCTCAGCTCCTACGAGCAGTACTTC. It yields the protein CAWKTVLSSYEQYF. The chain carries TRBV30 and TRBJ2-7, with D unclear. Germline V gene lookup returns CDR1 GTSNPN and CDR2 SVGIG (reference sequence). CDR3 length: 14 amino acids.

This chain links TRBV30 with TRBJ2-7; TRBD2 matches at 9 bases. There are 11 residues in the CDR3. V was clipped by 1 base and J by 13 bases; unmatched bases: 5. Germline CDR1 GTSNPN, CDR2 SVGIG (reference sequence). CDR3 sequence: CAWSEAGGSYF. The CDR3 DNA reads as TGTGCCTGGAGTGAGGCGGGAGGGTCCTACTTC.

The V gene is TRBV6-5, the J gene TRBJ1-1, with no clear D. Germline CDR1 MNHEY, CDR2 SVGAGI. V lost 8 bases to trimming and J lost 1 base, with 5 bases between them. This CDR3 contains 11 residues. CDR3 region: CASLRNTEAFF. The CDR3 DNA follows: TGTGCCAGCTTGAGGAACACTGAAGCTTTCTTT.

The chain links TRBV7-2 to TRBJ2-4, with a weak D call TRBD2 (6 bases). The V gene's germline CDR1 is SGHTA and CDR2 FQGNSA. The CDR3 is 15 amino acids. Between the trimmed V and J ends, which lost 1 base and 12 bases, there was a span of 19 bases. Written as DNA, the CDR3 is TGTGCCAGCAGCTTAGGGCCGGGAGTTAGGCCTACTCAGTACTTC. It encodes CASSLGPGVRPTQYF.

The genes are TRBV28 and TRBJ2-1; D ambiguous. Trimming took 3 bases from V and 8 from J, leaving 20 bases between them. Germline-derived CDR1 and CDR2 are MDHEN and SYDVKM. This CDR3 spans 16 amino acids. DNA of the CDR3: TGTGCCAGCAGTTTTTCCGCCGGGCCCACGGGCGATGAGCAGTTCTTC. It translates to CASSFSAGPTGDEQFF.

The rearrangement uses TRBV18 and TRBJ2-4, with D unclear. Per germline, CDR1 KGHSH and CDR2 LQKENI. This CDR3 contains 14 residues. The V end lost 2 bases, the J end lost 1 base, and 6 bases lay between the germline ends. The CDR3: CASSPAGAKNIQYF. CDR3 DNA: TGTGCCAGCTCACCAGCCGGGGCCAAAAACATTCAGTACTTC.

This clone was seen only once. The J gene is TRBJ1-1, the V gene TRBV5-6, with a tentative D call TRBD1 (5 bases). Germline V gene sequence: CDR1 SGHDT, CDR2 YYEEEE. V was clipped by 4 bases and J by 0 bases, with 7 bases between them. The CDR3 loop spans 13 amino acids. The CDR3 sequence is CASSRGLNTEAFF. The DNA for the CDR3 is TGTGCCAGCAGCCGGGGCCTGAACACTGAAGCTTTCTTT.

The rearrangement uses TRBV7-2 and TRBJ2-7; 7 bases align to TRBD2. Germline V gene lookup returns CDR1 SGHTA and CDR2 FQGNSA. CDR3 size: 13 residues. J was trimmed by 7 bases and V by 2 bases; bases with no gene match: 5. The DNA of the CDR3 is TGTGCCAGCAGCTTAACTAGCGAGAGGGAGCAGTACTTC. It is translated as CASSLTSEREQYF. The whole variable domain, filled in from reference TRBV7-2 and TRBJ2-7, reads GAGVSQSPSNKVTEKGKDVELRCDPISGHTALYWYRQSLGQGLEFLIYFQGNSAPDKSGLPSDRFSAERTGGSVSTLTIQRTQQEDSAVYLCASSLTSEREQYFGPGTRLTVT.

J is TRBJ2-7 and V is TRBV7-2; D gene uncertain. The CDR3 sequence is 14 residues long. Germline loops: CDR1 SGHTA, CDR2 FQGNSA. V lost 3 bases, J lost 2 bases, and 11 bases lay in between. The CDR3 region has the DNA TGTGCCAGCAGCTTTAGGAAGGGTCCCTACGAGCAGTACTTC. This encodes CASSFRKGPYEQYF.

This rearrangement joins TRBV4-2 to TRBJ2-3; D is undetermined. The CDR3 has 15 residues. Germline values: CDR1 LGHNA, CDR2 YNFKEQ. The ends were cut back, 2 bases at V and 4 bases at J, with 13 bases in the middle. CDR3 region: CASSQSHGASDTQYF. In DNA form, the CDR3 reads TGTGCCAGCAGCCAATCCCACGGAGCCTCAGATACGCAGTATTTT.